This entry lists 8 T cell receptor beta chains sequenced from one sample in a study of cytomegalovirus exposure and HLA in healthy donors. Amplification used 60 Vbeta primers and 13 Jbeta primers. Libraries were prepared by immunoSEQ multiplex PCR; TCRdb keeps only in-frame clonotypes and omits some of them. The sample carries 140,000 to 150,000 clones, more than 70% recorded once. The material sequenced was PBMCs. Receptors originate from a middle-aged woman in good health and CMV-seronegative.

DNA of the CDR3: TGTGCCAGCAGTCTGGACAGGGGAACCTCCTACGAGCAGTACTTC. Translated: CASSLDRGTSYEQYF. The chain joins TRBV6-5 to TRBJ2-7, with 9 positions matching TRBD1. CDR3 length equals 15 residues. Germline V gene lookup returns CDR1 MNHEY and CDR2 SVGAGI. Losses at the gene ends were 5 bases for V and 0 bases for J; bases not matched to a gene: 5.

V is TRBV5-1 and J is TRBJ2-1; unclear D gene. Trimming shortened V by 4 bases and J by 3 bases, and 11 bases separated the two germline ends. Germline assignment: CDR1 SGHRS and CDR2 YFSETQ. The CDR3 contains 14 residues. The CDR3 region is CASSIGQDYNEQFF. In DNA form, the CDR3 reads TGCGCCAGCAGCATCGGTCAGGACTACAATGAGCAGTTCTTC. Together with reference TRBV5-1 and TRBJ2-1, the CDR3 gives the full variable domain: KAGVTQTPRYLIKTRGQQVTLSCSPISGHRSVSWYQQTPGQGLQFLFEYFSETQRNKGNFPGRFSGRQFSNSRSEMNVSTLELGDSALYLCASSIGQDYNEQFFGPGTRLTVL.

This clone has a handful of counts. The chain combines TRBV14 with TRBJ1-3; D gene ambiguous. Germline CDR1 SGHDN, CDR2 FVKESK. The CDR3 runs to 13 residues. The V end lost 4 bases, the J end lost 4 bases, and 8 bases lay between the germline ends. The CDR3 DNA reads as TGTGCCAGCAGCCCCGGCAGGGGAAACACCATATATTTT. Translation: CASSPGRGNTIYF.

The chain employs TRBV5-1 and TRBJ2-5, with 7 bases lining up with TRBD1. Near its end, the DNA agrees better with TRBJ2-7, so the J call may be wrong. From germline, CDR1 is SGHRS and CDR2 YFSETQ. The CDR3 runs to 15 residues. CDR3 coding DNA: TGCGCCAGCAGCGAGACAGGGCTTAAATCCTACGAGCAGTACTTC. Protein sequence: CASSETGLKSYEQYF.

This clone has more than one count but fewer than ten. The chain links TRBV6-5 to TRBJ1-1, with 9 bases fitting TRBD1. V trimming: 6 bases; J trimming: 12 bases; junction bases outside the gene matches: 8. CDR3 length equals 12 residues. CDR1 and CDR2 (germline): MNHEY, SVGAGI. The CDR3 region is CASRQGATVPFF. Written as DNA, the CDR3 is TGTGCCAGCAGACAGGGGGCGACGGTGCCTTTCTTT.

The genes are TRBV15 and TRBJ1-4; D gene ambiguous. Trimming cost V 6 bases and J 4 bases, with 15 bases left between them. The germline V gene has CDR1 LNHNV and CDR2 YYDKDF (reference sequence). The length of the CDR3 is 15 residues. CDR3 DNA sequence: TGTGCCACCAGGCTTATGGCGGGTAGTAATGAAAAACTGTTTTTT. It yields the protein CATRLMAGSNEKLFF.

V gene TRBV28 combines with J gene TRBJ1-3; D unclear. The CDR3 has 15 residues. V lost 6 bases, J lost 1 base, and 13 bases lay in between. Per germline, CDR1 MDHEN and CDR2 SYDVKM. DNA of the CDR3: TGTGCCAGCAGACGGGGAGTCGGGTCTGGAAACACCATATATTTT. Encoded protein: CASRRGVGSGNTIYF.

This chain joins TRBV6-5 and TRBJ1-1, with D hard to call. Germline V CDR1 and CDR2: MNHEY, SVGAGI. The V and J ends lost 3 bases and 5 bases respectively, with 10 bases between them. The CDR3 has 13 amino acids. CDR3 amino acids: CASSYGRDTEAFF. CDR3 in DNA: TGTGCCAGCAGTTATGGGAGGGATACTGAAGCTTTCTTT.